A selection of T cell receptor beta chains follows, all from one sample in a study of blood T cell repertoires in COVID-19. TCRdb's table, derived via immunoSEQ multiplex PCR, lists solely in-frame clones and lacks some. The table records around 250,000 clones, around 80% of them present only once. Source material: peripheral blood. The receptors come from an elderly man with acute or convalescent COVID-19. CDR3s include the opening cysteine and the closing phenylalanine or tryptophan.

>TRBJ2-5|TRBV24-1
CATSDHRTMQTQYF
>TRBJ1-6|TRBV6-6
CASSPGTGRGPLHF
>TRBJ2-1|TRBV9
CASSVGGGANEQFF
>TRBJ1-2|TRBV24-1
CATSDPTRAGYGYTF
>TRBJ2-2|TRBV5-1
CASSPPGQGNTGELFF
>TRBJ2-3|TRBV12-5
CASGLGASGNTDTQYF
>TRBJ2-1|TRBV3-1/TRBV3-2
CASSPSQGDYNEQFF
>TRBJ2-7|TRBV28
CASIPSFGKRSYEQYF
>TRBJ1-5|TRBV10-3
CAISESGEGTAQHF
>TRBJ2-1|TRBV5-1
CASRIDGGEYNEQFF
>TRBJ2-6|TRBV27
CASSPKGVAGANVLTF